This TCR beta chain was identified during a study of PD-1 blockade in classical Hodgkin lymphoma. Data came from immunoSEQ multiplex PCR; TCRdb stores just in-frame clones and leaves some out. This table has over 7,000 clones, about 75% appearing once. Relapse was seen in all patients after autologous stem cell transplantation, and brentuximab vedotin exposure was variable. This CDR3 comprises 15 residues. V gave up 4 bases and J gave up 5 bases, with 12 bases separating them. The germline V gene has CDR1 LNHDA and CDR2 SQIVND (reference sequence). The V and J genes are TRBV19 and TRBJ1-6, with a possible D match to TRBD1 (6 bases). The sequence was obtained from a human donor with classical Hodgkin lymphoma. The sample here was peripheral blood mononuclear cells (PBMCs), taken before the second cycle of nivolumab. CDR3 nucleotides: TGTGCCAGTAGTACACAGGGAGCGGATAATTCACCCCTCCACTTT. This translates into CASSTQGADNSPLHF.